The 24 T cell receptor beta chains presented below share a single source sample, sequenced in a study of cytomegalovirus exposure and HLA in healthy donors. Sequencing used immunoSEQ multiplex PCR; TCRdb keeps in-frame clones, though not all of them. The table records roughly 150,000 clones, approximately 84% of them present only once. The sample taken for sequencing was PBMCs. The receptors originated from a man aged 25 to 40 in good health and CMV-seropositive.

This clone was seen only a few times. CDR3 sequence (DNA): TGTGCCAGCAGCCCCGGCGGCGGGGGATACGAGCAGTACTTC. As protein: CASSPGGGGYEQYF. The chain couples TRBV11-2 to TRBJ2-7; 7 bases line up with TRBD2. The CDR3 is 14 residues long. The germline V gene has CDR1 SGHAT and CDR2 FQNNGV. V shed 5 bases and J 4 bases; nucleotides not matched to a gene: 8. The full variable domain, its missing parts supplied by reference TRBV11-2 and TRBJ2-7, is EAGVAQSPRYKIIEKRQSVAFWCNPISGHATLYWYQQILGQGPKLLIQFQNNGVVDDSQLPKDRFSAERLKGVDSTLKIQPAKLEDSAVYLCASSPGGGGYEQYFGPGTRLTVT.

The genes are TRBV7-9 and TRBJ2-7; 11 nucleotides agree with TRBD1. J was trimmed by 6 bases and V by 5 bases; bases with no gene match: 6. The CDR3 is made up of 14 amino acids. Germline assignment: CDR1 SEHNR and CDR2 FQNEAQ (reference sequence). This CDR3 reads CASSRTGGLGEQYF. CDR3 nucleotide sequence: TGTGCCAGCAGCCGGACAGGGGGCTTGGGCGAGCAGTACTTC.

The rearrangement links TRBV1 to TRBJ2-7; the tabulated D call, TRBD2, remains unverified against the DNA. TRBV1 counts as a pseudogene. This CDR3 is built from 15 residues. Written as DNA, the CDR3 is TGCACCAGCAGCCAAGAGGAGGCCTTTAGCTACGAGCAGTACTTC. Translated: CTSSQEEAFSYEQYF.

The chain recombines TRBV6-6 with TRBJ2-5, with 9 bases that match TRBD1. CDR3 length: 16 amino acids. Trimming took 5 bases from V and 3 from J; bases not matched to a gene: 10. The germline V gene encodes CDR1 MNHNY and CDR2 SVGAGI (reference sequence). The CDR3 reads CASSHRWGQGEETQYF. The CDR3 DNA is TGTGCCAGCAGTCACCGATGGGGACAGGGAGAAGAGACCCAGTACTTC.

The gene calls are TRBV27 and TRBJ1-2, with 7 nucleotides matching TRBD1. The CDR3 totals 16 residues. Per germline, CDR1 MNHEY and CDR2 SMNVEV (reference sequence). The J segment lost 0 bases and the V segment lost 4 bases, leaving 8 bases of the junction unmatched. CDR3 bases: TGTGCCAGCAGTTCCTCCTGGACAGGAGCTAACTATGGCTACACCTTC. Residues: CASSSSWTGANYGYTF.

This clone has more than one count but fewer than ten. V and J are TRBV5-8 and TRBJ2-7, with 7 bases that match TRBD1. The V and J ends lost 4 bases and 2 bases, in that order; junction bases with no gene match: 6. Looked up from germline, CDR1 is SGHTS and CDR2 is YDEGEE. This CDR3 spans 14 amino acids. CDR3 sequence: CASSRGQGAYEQYF. In DNA form, the CDR3 reads TGTGCCAGCAGCCGGGGCCAGGGGGCCTACGAGCAGTACTTC.

The chain uses TRBV4-1 and TRBJ2-2, with 12 positions matching TRBD2. J gave up 6 bases and V 4 bases, and 6 bases lay outside the gene matches. This CDR3 spans 16 amino acids. From germline, CDR1 is MGHRA and CDR2 YSYEKL. CDR3 DNA: TGCGCCAGCAGCCTACAGGGACTAGCGGGCTCCGGGGAGCTGTTTTTT. Translated: CASSLQGLAGSGELFF.

V is TRBV7-8 and J is TRBJ1-6; no firm D call. The CDR3 extends over 15 amino acids. The V gene's germline CDR1 is SGHVS and CDR2 FQNEAQ. V lost 5 bases and J lost 0, with 8 bases in between. CDR3: CASSQESSYNSPLHF. Written as DNA, the CDR3 is TGTGCCAGCAGCCAAGAGAGCTCCTATAATTCACCCCTCCACTTT.

The rearrangement uses TRBV27 and TRBJ2-1, with TRBD2 matching over 10 bases. Losses at the gene ends were 4 bases for V and 7 bases for J; bases not matched to a gene: 16. The CDR3 spans 18 residues. Germline CDR1 MNHEY, CDR2 SMNVEV (reference sequence). The CDR3 loop is CASSSDREVSSGRNEQFF. In DNA, the CDR3 is TGTGCCAGCAGTTCCGACAGGGAGGTATCTAGCGGGAGAAATGAGCAGTTCTTC.

The chain links TRBV10-3 to TRBJ1-3; TRBD1 agrees at 8 bases. The CDR3 covers 16 residues. After removal of 6 bases from V and 4 bases from J, the junction contained 11 bases not matched to a gene. Germline lookup yields CDR1 ENHRY and CDR2 SYGVKD. The CDR3 DNA is TGTGCCATCAGGATAAACCCGACAGGGGTAGGAAACACCATATATTTT. Its protein product is CAIRINPTGVGNTIYF.

This clone occurred a few times. The CDR3 nucleotides read TGTGCCAGCAGTTCTAGCGGGGGGGCCGGAGATTACAATGAGCAGTTCTTC. Its translation: CASSSSGGAGDYNEQFF. The chain carries TRBV27 and TRBJ2-1; 12 bases fit TRBD2. Trimming cost V 4 bases and J 4 bases; bases outside gene matches: 8. Looked up from germline, CDR1 is MNHEY and CDR2 is SMNVEV (reference sequence). This CDR3 region has 17 residues.

This clone turned up a few times. V and J are TRBV30 and TRBJ1-1; 7 bases are shared with TRBD1. The CDR3 has 15 amino acids. V lost 5 bases and J lost 9; bases outside the gene matches: 18. CDR1 is GTSNPN, CDR2 SVGIG, per germline (reference sequence). CDR3 in amino acids: CAWGLVQLGTAKAFF. CDR3 coding DNA: TGTGCCTGGGGCCTGGTTCAGCTTGGGACAGCCAAAGCTTTCTTT.

A single count supports this clone. This chain connects TRBV10-3 to TRBJ1-2, with TRBD1 as a possible D gene (6 bases). V lost 4 bases, J lost 7 bases, and 13 bases lay in between. The CDR3 sequence is 13 residues long. Germline V CDR1 and CDR2: ENHRY, SYGVKD. Here the CDR3 reads CAISGSGQSGYTF. In nucleotides, the CDR3 is TGTGCCATCAGTGGCTCTGGACAGTCTGGCTACACCTTC.

The rearrangement uses TRBV18 and TRBJ1-1; a possible D gene is TRBD1 (5 bases). The CDR3 consists of 15 residues. The germline gives CDR1 KGHSH, CDR2 LQKENI. The V and J ends lost 5 bases and 5 bases respectively, with 18 bases between them. The CDR3 nucleotides are TGTGCCAGCTCAAACCGACAGTTTGGGACTACTGAAGCTTTCTTT. It yields the protein CASSNRQFGTTEAFF.

J is TRBJ1-1 and V is TRBV6-1, with D possibly matching TRBD1 (5 bases). CDR3 size: 14 residues. Trimming removed 6 bases from V and 2 bases from J, with 13 bases in between. Germline values: CDR1 MNHNS, CDR2 SASEGT. CDR3 nucleotides: TGTGCCAGCAGGAGCGACAGACAAAACACTGAAGCTTTCTTT. Protein sequence: CASRSDRQNTEAFF.

This sequence joins TRBV19 and TRBJ1-2, with D uncertain. Deletions cut 6 bases from V and 6 bases from J, with 17 bases between. Germline V lookup: CDR1 LNHDA, CDR2 SQIVND (reference sequence). The CDR3 length is 14 residues. The CDR3 spells CASRSSGREDGYTF. The CDR3 DNA sequence: TGTGCCAGTAGATCCTCGGGGAGGGAGGATGGCTACACCTTC.

The V gene is TRBV5-1, the J gene TRBJ2-7; TRBD1 agrees at 7 bases. Trimming removed 4 bases from V and 2 bases from J; junction bases left unmatched: 6. CDR1 is SGHRS, CDR2 YFSETQ, per germline. The CDR3 totals 14 residues. CDR3 in amino acids: CASSLETGPYEQYF. The CDR3 DNA follows: TGCGCCAGCAGCCTAGAGACAGGGCCCTACGAGCAGTACTTC.

This clone appeared a few times. The chain has TRBV6-5 and TRBJ2-1; TRBD2 aligns across 11 bases. The CDR3 extends over 16 amino acids. Trimming removed 0 bases from V and 2 bases from J; junction bases left unmatched: 0. CDR1 is MNHEY and CDR2 is SVGAGI in the germline V gene. CDR3 sequence reads: CASSYSSGGAYNEQFF. CDR3 in DNA: TGTGCCAGCAGTTACTCTAGCGGGGGGGCCTACAATGAGCAGTTCTTC.

V is TRBV28 and J is TRBJ1-1; D not resolved. The V gene's germline CDR1 is MDHEN and CDR2 SYDVKM. Trimming pared 6 bases from V and 5 bases from J, leaving 13 bases between. The CDR3 is made up of 13 amino acids. The CDR3 region has the DNA TGTGCCAGCAGGCCGCAGGTACGGACTGAAGCTTTCTTT. Amino acids: CASRPQVRTEAFF.

The chain couples TRBV7-7 to TRBJ2-5; 7 bases agree with TRBD1. Germline trimming cut 5 bases from V and 3 bases from J; bases unmatched to any gene: 6. This CDR3 region has 14 residues. Germline CDR1 is SSHAT and CDR2 is FNYEAQ (reference sequence). CDR3 nucleotide sequence: TGTGCCAGCAGCGTGGGACAGAATGAAGAGACCCAGTACTTC. Translated: CASSVGQNEETQYF.

The chain is built from TRBV6-1 and TRBJ1-2, with TRBD1 as a possible D gene (6 bases). V lost 1 base and J 8 bases, leaving 14 bases between the germline ends. This CDR3 contains 14 residues. The germline CDR1 and CDR2 sequences are MNHNS and SASEGT. CDR3 protein: CASSEVRGRQGYTF. The DNA of the CDR3 is TGTGCCAGCAGTGAAGTCAGGGGCCGGCAGGGCTACACCTTC.

This clone has just one count. The genes are TRBV28 and TRBJ2-7, with D perhaps matching TRBD2 (6 bases). The length of the CDR3 is 15 residues. V lost 3 bases, J lost 5 bases, and 17 bases lay in between. CDR1 is MDHEN and CDR2 is SYDVKM in the germline V gene. CDR3 in amino acids: CASSLPRDFADEQYF. CDR3 nucleotide sequence: TGTGCCAGCAGTTTGCCGCGGGACTTCGCGGACGAGCAGTACTTC.

The rearrangement links TRBV5-6 to TRBJ2-1, with D possibly matching TRBD2 (5 bases). V was cut by 6 bases and J by 0 bases, with 10 bases left in between. The CDR3 runs to 14 residues. Germline loops: CDR1 SGHDT, CDR2 YYEEEE. The CDR3 region is CASTRGSSYNEQFF. CDR3 nucleotides: TGTGCCAGCACCCGGGGAAGCTCCTACAATGAGCAGTTCTTC.

The rearrangement joins TRBV5-6 to TRBJ1-3; D uncertain. The germline V gene has CDR1 SGHDT and CDR2 YYEEEE. This CDR3 has 15 amino acids. Trimming pared 4 bases from V and 0 bases from J, leaving 11 bases between. The DNA for the CDR3 is TGTGCCAGCAGCGGCAGGCAATACTCTGGAAACACCATATATTTT. Encoded protein: CASSGRQYSGNTIYF.